The 20 T cell receptor beta chains below come from one sample, sequenced in a study of cytomegalovirus exposure and HLA in healthy donors. Primers for the PCR totalled 60 Vbeta and 13 Jbeta. Only in-frame clones appear in the TCRdb table, and some are missing; sequencing was by immunoSEQ multiplex PCR. The sample records roughly 190,000 clones, approximately 83% being singletons. Sequencing was carried out using PBMCs. These receptor sequences come from a woman aged 50 to 60 in good health and CMV-seropositive.

The chain combines TRBV18 with TRBJ1-5; 9 nucleotides match TRBD1. The CDR3 loop spans 16 amino acids. Germline values: CDR1 KGHSH, CDR2 LQKENI. The junction had 8 bases not matched to a gene; V was cut back by 2 bases and J by 6 bases. This CDR3 is CASSPTVQGAGQPQHF. CDR3 in DNA: TGTGCCAGCTCACCAACCGTACAGGGGGCAGGTCAGCCCCAGCATTTT.

This sequence joins TRBV13 and TRBJ2-3, with TRBD1 as a possible D gene (6 bases). The CDR3 sequence is 16 residues long. Germline lookup yields CDR1 PRHDT and CDR2 FYEKMQ (reference sequence). V was shortened by 2 bases and J by 2 bases, with 14 bases between the two germline ends. The CDR3 region is CASSLTRDTYTDTQYF. CDR3 in DNA: TGTGCCAGCAGCTTAACCCGGGACACTTACACAGATACGCAGTATTTT.

The chain employs TRBV7-9 and TRBJ2-5, with D possibly TRBD2 on 5 matching bases. The V end was cut by 2 bases, the J end by 4 bases, with 23 bases between. The CDR3 is made up of 18 amino acids. CDR1 and CDR2 (germline): SEHNR, FQNEAQ (reference sequence). This chain's CDR3 is CASSLRGLRVQLVETQYF. CDR3 nucleotides: TGTGCCAGCAGCTTACGGGGTTTGCGGGTCCAACTGGTAGAGACCCAGTACTTC.

This rearrangement joins TRBV27 to TRBJ2-7, with TRBD1 matching over 9 bases. The CDR3 covers 14 residues. V dropped 3 bases and J dropped 3; count of bases not matched to a gene: 3. CDR1 and CDR2 from the germline V gene are MNHEY and SMNVEV (reference sequence). In DNA form, the CDR3 reads TGTGCCAGCAGTTTCGGGACAGGGAGCTACGAGCAGTACTTC. Translation: CASSFGTGSYEQYF.

This clone was observed once. CDR3 nucleotide sequence: TGCGCCAGCAGCTTGCGTAGCGGGGGTAGCACAGATACGCAGTATTTT. Translated, it gives CASSLRSGGSTDTQYF. The genes are TRBV5-1 and TRBJ2-3; 9 nucleotides match TRBD2. The germline V gene has CDR1 SGHRS and CDR2 YFSETQ. V lost 1 base to trimming and J lost 0 bases; unmatched junction nucleotides: 3. The CDR3 loop spans 16 amino acids. Full variable domain (outside the CDR3, taken from reference TRBV5-1 and TRBJ2-3): KAGVTQTPRYLIKTRGQQVTLSCSPISGHRSVSWYQQTPGQGLQFLFEYFSETQRNKGNFPGRFSGRQFSNSRSEMNVSTLELGDSALYLCASSLRSGGSTDTQYFGPGTRLTVL.

This chain links TRBV7-9 with TRBJ1-2, with D maybe TRBD1 (5 bases). The ends were cut back, 5 bases at V and 2 bases at J, with 12 bases in the middle. The CDR3 is 14 residues long. The germline V gene encodes CDR1 SEHNR and CDR2 FQNEAQ (reference sequence). DNA for the CDR3: TGTGCCAGCAGCGGGCGGGGGAACAACTATGGCTACACCTTC. It translates to CASSGRGNNYGYTF.

The rearrangement uses TRBV7-9 and TRBJ1-1; D remains ambiguous. This CDR3 is built from 11 residues. Germline V gives CDR1 SEHNR, CDR2 FQNEAQ (reference sequence). V lost 3 bases and J lost 8, with 7 bases in between. CDR3 residues: CASSFRSEAFF. CDR3 DNA sequence: TGTGCCAGCAGCTTTAGATCCGAAGCTTTCTTT.

In this sample, this clone turned up once. The CDR3 spells CASSYPSGYGYTF. The CDR3, as DNA: TGTGCCAGCAGTTACCCCTCGGGCTATGGCTACACCTTC. The gene calls are TRBV6-5 and TRBJ1-2; D not resolved. V lost 2 bases and J 4 bases, leaving 8 bases between the germline ends. CDR1 is MNHEY and CDR2 is SVGAGI in the germline V gene. The CDR3 spans 13 residues.

The chain links TRBV14 to TRBJ1-2; TRBD1 is a possible D gene (6 bases). This CDR3 contains 15 residues. V gave up 2 bases and J gave up 5 bases, with 15 bases separating them. Germline CDR1 reads SGHDN; CDR2 reads FVKESK. CDR3 sequence (DNA): TGTGCCAGCAGCCAAAGCCCCACAGGGCCGTATGGCTACACCTTC. Encoded protein: CASSQSPTGPYGYTF.

This clone was counted between two and nine times. Other nucleotide sequences from this sample produce the same CDR3. The DNA for the CDR3 is TGCGCCAGCAGCCAAACAGGGAAATTCTATGGCTACACCTTC. Translated: CASSQTGKFYGYTF. V and J are TRBV4-1 and TRBJ1-2; weak D call: TRBD1 (6 bases). The CDR3 is 14 amino acids. From germline, CDR1 is MGHRA and CDR2 YSYEKL. Trimming took 2 bases from V and 4 from J, leaving 11 bases between them.

The V call is TRBV27, the J call TRBJ2-7; 7 positions match TRBD1. Germline CDR1 and CDR2: MNHEY and SMNVEV (reference sequence). V shed 10 bases, J shed 1 base, and the junction held 4 bases outside the gene matches. This CDR3 is 12 amino acids long. The chain's CDR3 is CATGTDSYEQYF. CDR3 coding DNA: TGTGCCACCGGGACAGATTCCTACGAGCAGTACTTC.

The chain combines TRBV6-6 with TRBJ1-3, with unresolved D. CDR3 length: 15 residues. The germline V gene encodes CDR1 MNHNY and CDR2 SVGAGI (reference sequence). The germline V and J ends were trimmed by 2 bases and 0 bases, with 8 bases remaining between them. The CDR3 sequence: CASSYLADSGNTIYF. The CDR3 DNA is TGTGCCAGCAGTTACCTAGCGGACTCTGGAAACACCATATATTTT.

The CDR3 protein is CASLTGRNTEAFF. CDR3 DNA sequence: TGTGCCAGCCTGACAGGGAGGAACACTGAAGCTTTCTTT. The chain joins TRBV6-5 to TRBJ1-1; 7 bases align to TRBD1. Germline assignment: CDR1 MNHEY and CDR2 SVGAGI. V trimming: 8 bases; J trimming: 1 base; junction bases outside the gene matches: 4. The CDR3 covers 13 residues.

The gene calls are TRBV7-2 and TRBJ1-1, with unresolved D. CDR3 size: 16 residues. Germline lookup yields CDR1 SGHTA and CDR2 FQGNSA. Trimming took off 0 bases at V and 3 bases at J, with 14 bases between the two ends. The CDR3 coding sequence is TGTGCCAGCAGCTTAGCACAGACAAGCCCACACACTGAAGCTTTCTTT. Translated: CASSLAQTSPHTEAFF.

V is TRBV11-3 and J is TRBJ1-1, with D hard to call. The CDR3 contains 14 residues. Germline V CDR1 and CDR2: SGHNT, YENEEA. V shed 5 bases and J shed 4 bases, with 14 bases lying between them. Written as DNA, the CDR3 is TGTGCCAGCAGCGCAGACCCGACGGGCACTGAAGCTTTCTTT. Translated: CASSADPTGTEAFF.

This chain uses TRBV28 with TRBJ2-5, with 8 bases identical to TRBD2. The CDR3 length is 12 residues. Trimming at V came to 8 bases and at J to 2 bases, leaving 1 base not matched to a gene. Germline assignment: CDR1 MDHEN and CDR2 SYDVKM. The CDR3 spells CASAGGQETQYF. The CDR3 DNA reads TGTGCCAGCGCGGGAGGTCAAGAGACCCAGTACTTC.

The chain couples TRBV18 to TRBJ1-2; TRBD1 agrees at 7 bases. The J segment lost 3 bases and the V segment lost 6 bases, leaving 4 bases of the junction unmatched. Germline loops: CDR1 KGHSH, CDR2 LQKENI. The length of the CDR3 is 13 residues. For the CDR3, the DNA is TGTGCCAGCTCCAGACAGGGTCACTATGGCTACACCTTC. Its protein product is CASSRQGHYGYTF.

This chain joins TRBV6-1 and TRBJ2-7, with 7 bases that match TRBD1. The germline gives CDR1 MNHNS, CDR2 SASEGT. The junction had 4 bases not matched to a gene; V was cut back by 4 bases and J by 1 base. The CDR3 contains 14 residues. The CDR3 spells CASSGGTASYEQYF. Here the CDR3 DNA reads TGTGCCAGCAGTGGTGGGACAGCTTCCTACGAGCAGTACTTC.

A single count supports this clone. CDR3 sequence (DNA): TGTGCCAGCAGCCCGAGGGACAGGGGTGGCAATCAGCCCCAGCATTTT. As protein: CASSPRDRGGNQPQHF. The chain combines TRBV11-1 with TRBJ1-5; 10 bases line up with TRBD1. Trimming cost V 5 bases and J 2 bases; bases outside gene matches: 6. The CDR3 sequence is 16 residues long. The germline CDR1 and CDR2 sequences are SGHAT and FQDESV (reference sequence).

V usage is TRBV7-7 and J usage is TRBJ2-3; 9 nucleotides line up with TRBD1. Germline lookup yields CDR1 SSHAT and CDR2 FNYEAQ (reference sequence). The CDR3 runs to 15 residues. Unmatched junction bases numbered 3, after V lost 5 bases and J lost 0 bases. CDR3 DNA: TGTGCCAGCAGCCCCGGGACAGGGAGCACAGATACGCAGTATTTT. This sequence encodes CASSPGTGSTDTQYF.